Below, one TCR beta chain is given with its context. Antigen unknown. V shed 0 bases and J 3 bases; nucleotides not matched to a gene: 7. The CDR3 sequence is 16 residues long. The germline V gene has CDR1 LNHDA and CDR2 SQIVND (reference sequence). The data were taken from a study of cytomegalovirus exposure and HLA in healthy donors. As for the study in general: There were approximately 81 million unique TCRs (from HLA-typed donors) in an early data release.

The primer mix had 60 Vbeta and 13 Jbeta primers. TCRdb keeps only in-frame clones here, not all; method: immunoSEQ multiplex PCR. This table has about 140,000 clones, about three quarters appearing once. The donors gave bone marrow, and they were healthy. Study-level results: Specific recognition of CMV antigens was confirmed in vitro for three chains (all CMV-associated). Sequencing had likely introduced a cluster of highly shared sequence variants as an artifact.

V gene TRBV19 combines with J gene TRBJ2-5, with 7 bases that match TRBD2. The TCR originated in a man younger than 40 in good health and CMV-seropositive. The sample consisted of PBMCs. The CDR3 is CASSIEVASGEETQYF. CDR3 sequence (DNA): TGTGCCAGTAGTATAGAAGTGGCTAGCGGAGAAGAGACCCAGTACTTC.